A selection of T cell receptor beta chains follows, all from one sample in a study of blood T cell repertoires in COVID-19. Some clones are missing from TCRdb's copy, which holds only in-frame ones; the method was immunoSEQ multiplex PCR. The sample lists some 200,000 clones, roughly 78% occurring once. The sequencing sample was made of peripheral blood. These receptors were collected from a woman aged 40 to 50 with acute or convalescent COVID-19. Each CDR3 is given with its conserved first and last residue. Each record gives: CDR3 length, J gene, V gene, clone size, D gene, CDR3 protein, CDR3 DNA. A D gene is named only where the DNA matches it firmly. Clone size is shown for a subset of rows, as once, few, many or a class of expanded clone.

length: 13
J: TRBJ1-1
V: TRBV12-3/TRBV12-4
size: -
D: TRBD1
CDR3: CASIDDRGFEAFF
DNA: TGTGCCAGCATCGACGACAGGGGGTTTGAAGCTTTCTTT

length: 14
J: TRBJ1-2
V: TRBV3-1/TRBV3-2
size: -
D: -
CDR3: CASSQLSGRGGYTF
DNA: TGTGCCAGCAGCCAATTGTCAGGGAGGGGTGGCTACACCTTC

length: 17
J: TRBJ2-1
V: TRBV7-9
size: -
D: TRBD2
CDR3: CASSLTPRASGYNEQFF
DNA: TGTGCCAGCAGCTTAACCCCGAGGGCTAGCGGATACAATGAGCAGTTCTTC

length: 13
J: TRBJ1-5
V: TRBV6-5
size: -
D: -
CDR3: CATFNGGNQPQHF
DNA: TGTGCCACCTTTAACGGGGGGAATCAGCCCCAGCATTTT

length: 14
J: TRBJ1-2
V: TRBV7-3
size: -
D: TRBD1
CDR3: CASSPGTGIYGYTF
DNA: TGTGCCAGCAGCCCCGGGACAGGCATCTATGGCTACACCTTC

length: 18
J: TRBJ2-3
V: TRBV21-1
size: -
D: -
CDR3: CASNRLAGGKTSTDTQYF
DNA: TGTGCCAGCAACCGACTAGCGGGGGGGAAAACTAGCACAGATACGCAGTATTTT

length: 15
J: TRBJ1-4
V: TRBV19
size: -
D: TRBD1
CDR3: CASNVGQGFNEKLFF
DNA: TGTGCCAGCAACGTCGGACAGGGATTTAATGAAAAACTGTTTTTT

length: 14
J: TRBJ2-3
V: TRBV5-1
size: -
D: -
CDR3: CASSAASDTDTQYF
DNA: TGCGCCAGCAGCGCGGCTAGCGACACAGATACGCAGTATTTT

length: 20
J: TRBJ1-5
V: TRBV6-1
size: few
D: -
CDR3: CASSGLQGHPVFYSNQPQHF
DNA: TGTGCCAGCAGTGGACTCCAGGGACACCCCGTTTTTTATAGCAATCAGCCCCAGCATTTT

length: 16
J: TRBJ2-2
V: TRBV9
size: -
D: -
CDR3: CASSVGPVAPGGELFF
DNA: TGTGCCAGCAGCGTAGGCCCCGTGGCTCCGGGCGGGGAGCTGTTTTTT

length: 13
J: TRBJ2-2
V: TRBV25-1
size: -
D: -
CDR3: CASPASGSGELFF
DNA: TGTGCCAGCCCCGCCTCGGGTTCCGGGGAGCTGTTTTTT

length: 12
J: TRBJ1-2
V: TRBV5-1
size: few
D: -
CDR3: CASSESFEGYTF
DNA: TGCGCCAGCAGCGAAAGTTTCGAGGGCTACACCTTC

length: 13
J: TRBJ2-7
V: TRBV11-2
size: -
D: -
CDR3: CASSLETAYEQYF
DNA: TGTGCCAGCAGCTTAGAGACAGCCTACGAGCAGTACTTC

length: 14
J: TRBJ1-3
V: TRBV6-5
size: few
D: -
CDR3: CASSLDSSGNTIYF
DNA: TGTGCCAGCAGCCTGGACAGCTCTGGAAACACCATATATTTT

length: 15
J: TRBJ1-1
V: TRBV6-6
size: -
D: -
CDR3: CASRKGYRFNTEAFF
DNA: TGTGCCAGCAGGAAGGGATACAGGTTTAACACTGAAGCTTTCTTT

length: 15
J: TRBJ2-1
V: TRBV5-1
size: -
D: TRBD2
CDR3: CASSEGTSGHGEQFF
DNA: TGCGCCAGCAGCGAAGGGACTAGCGGTCATGGGGAGCAGTTCTTC

length: 15
J: TRBJ2-1
V: TRBV4-1
size: -
D: TRBD2
CDR3: CASSPTAGPYNEQFF
DNA: TGCGCCAGCAGCCCTACAGCGGGACCCTACAATGAGCAGTTCTTC

length: 17
J: TRBJ2-7
V: TRBV10-3
size: -
D: TRBD2
CDR3: CAISLTSPSGRSYEQYF
DNA: TGTGCCATCAGTTTAACGAGCCCTAGCGGGAGATCCTACGAGCAGTACTTC

length: 20
J: TRBJ2-7
V: TRBV7-6
size: once
D: TRBD2
CDR3: CASSLGGRTSGGHPSYEQYF
DNA: TGTGCCAGCAGCTTAGGTGGTCGGACTAGCGGGGGACACCCCTCCTACGAGCAGTACTTC

length: 12
J: TRBJ1-2
V: TRBV7-2
size: -
D: TRBD1
CDR3: CASSLTGVGYTF
DNA: TGTGCCAGCAGCTTAACAGGGGTTGGCTACACCTTC

length: 16
J: TRBJ1-4
V: TRBV3-1/TRBV3-2
size: -
D: -
CDR3: CASSPVQVRRNEKLFF
DNA: TGTGCCAGCAGCCCCGTACAGGTCCGACGTAATGAAAAACTGTTTTTT

length: 13
J: TRBJ2-2
V: TRBV5-1
size: -
D: -
CDR3: CASSLAVTGELFF
DNA: TGCGCCAGCAGCTTGGCCGTAACCGGGGAGCTGTTTTTT

length: 13
J: TRBJ2-1
V: TRBV4-1
size: -
D: -
CDR3: CASSHPLDDEQFF
DNA: TGCGCCAGCAGCCACCCACTAGATGATGAGCAGTTCTTC

length: 14
J: TRBJ1-2
V: TRBV4-3
size: -
D: -
CDR3: CASSQDWGASGYTF
DNA: TGCGCCAGCAGCCAAGATTGGGGAGCCAGCGGCTACACCTTC

length: 13
J: TRBJ2-2
V: TRBV29-1
size: -
D: -
CDR3: CSFGLSNTGELFF
DNA: TGCAGCTTTGGACTTTCAAACACCGGGGAGCTGTTTTTT

length: 15
J: TRBJ2-2
V: TRBV24-1
size: -
D: -
CDR3: CATSDSSRNTGELFF
DNA: TGTGCCACCAGTGATAGCTCCCGGAACACCGGGGAGCTGTTTTTT

length: 16
J: TRBJ2-3
V: TRBV5-1
size: once
D: TRBD2
CDR3: CASSLDPAGGTDTQYF
DNA: TGCGCCAGCAGCTTGGACCCAGCGGGGGGCACAGATACGCAGTATTTT

length: 14
J: TRBJ2-3
V: TRBV29-1
size: -
D: -
CDR3: CSGTTGASTDTQYF
DNA: TGCAGCGGTACGACAGGAGCTAGCACAGATACGCAGTATTTT

length: 14
J: TRBJ1-2
V: TRBV10-3
size: -
D: -
CDR3: CAISEDRANYGYTF
DNA: TGTGCCATCAGTGAAGACAGAGCTAACTATGGCTACACCTTC

length: 14
J: TRBJ1-4
V: TRBV7-9
size: -
D: -
CDR3: CASAGGLLHEKLFF
DNA: TGTGCCAGCGCGGGGGGACTGCTACATGAAAAACTGTTTTTT

length: 16
J: TRBJ1-4
V: TRBV21-1
size: -
D: -
CDR3: CASSRRTGGPNEKLFF
DNA: TGTGCCAGCAGCAGACGGACAGGGGGCCCTAATGAAAAACTGTTTTTT

length: 13
J: TRBJ1-5
V: TRBV30
size: -
D: -
CDR3: CACLQGGDGPQHF
DNA: TGTGCCTGCCTGCAGGGCGGCGACGGGCCCCAGCATTTT

length: 12
J: TRBJ1-5
V: TRBV7-8
size: many
D: TRBD1
CDR3: CASSMTGGPQHF
DNA: TGTGCCAGCAGCATGACAGGGGGGCCCCAGCATTTT

length: 17
J: TRBJ1-5
V: TRBV19
size: once
D: -
CDR3: CASSIDRRDHSNQPQHF
DNA: TGTGCCAGTAGTATTGATAGACGGGATCATAGCAATCAGCCCCAGCATTTT

length: 15
J: TRBJ2-1
V: TRBV4-2
size: -
D: TRBD2
CDR3: CASSKLAGDYNEQFF
DNA: TGTGCCAGCAGCAAACTAGCGGGGGACTACAATGAGCAGTTCTTC

length: 16
J: TRBJ2-1
V: TRBV5-4
size: -
D: TRBD2
CDR3: CASSLSAGGPTNQQFF
DNA: TGTGCCAGCAGCTTGTCGGCGGGAGGACCTACAAATCAGCAGTTCTTC

length: 16
J: TRBJ1-6
V: TRBV7-2
size: -
D: TRBD1
CDR3: CASSLLPGQGNSPLHF
DNA: TGTGCCAGCAGCTTACTCCCAGGACAGGGGAATTCACCCCTCCACTTT

length: 14
J: TRBJ2-7
V: TRBV5-6
size: -
D: TRBD1
CDR3: CASSGNRGQGEQYF
DNA: TGTGCCAGCAGCGGTAACAGGGGGCAGGGGGAGCAGTACTTC

length: 13
J: TRBJ2-7
V: TRBV29-1
size: -
D: TRBD2
CDR3: CSAGTSGVSEQYF
DNA: TGCAGCGCCGGGACTAGCGGGGTGTCCGAGCAGTACTTC

length: 10
J: TRBJ1-1
V: TRBV20-1
size: -
D: -
CDR3: CSVDSAEAFF
DNA: TGCAGTGTTGATTCGGCTGAAGCTTTCTTT

length: 13
J: TRBJ1-1
V: TRBV6-5
size: -
D: TRBD1
CDR3: CASKRQGNTEAFF
DNA: TGTGCCAGCAAGCGACAGGGTAACACTGAAGCTTTCTTT

length: 14
J: TRBJ2-3
V: TRBV5-1
size: -
D: TRBD2
CDR3: CASSLAGLGDTQYF
DNA: TGCGCCAGCAGTCTAGCGGGCTTAGGAGATACGCAGTATTTT